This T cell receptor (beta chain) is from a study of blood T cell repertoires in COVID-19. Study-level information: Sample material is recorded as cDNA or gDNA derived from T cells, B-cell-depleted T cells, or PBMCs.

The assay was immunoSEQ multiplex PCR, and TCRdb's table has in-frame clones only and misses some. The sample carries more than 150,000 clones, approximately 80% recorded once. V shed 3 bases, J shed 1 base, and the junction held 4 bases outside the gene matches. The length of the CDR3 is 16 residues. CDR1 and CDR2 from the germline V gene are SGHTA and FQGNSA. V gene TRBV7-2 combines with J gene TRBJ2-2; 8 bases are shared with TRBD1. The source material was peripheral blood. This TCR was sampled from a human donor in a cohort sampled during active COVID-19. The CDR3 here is CASSFQGAGNTGELFF. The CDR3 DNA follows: TGTGCCAGCAGCTTCCAGGGGGCCGGGAACACCGGGGAGCTGTTTTTT.